This TCR beta chain was profiled in a study of radiotherapy plus CTLA-4 blockade in lung cancer. Study at large: In around 17% of patients, objective responses were seen; 30% to 35% had disease control. Study conclusions and caveats: Strongest reported response predictors: early blood clone changes and post-radiation interferon-beta.

Ipilimumab-mediated CTLA-4 blockade plus focal radiation was given to patients having chemo-refractory metastatic non-small-cell lung cancer. Trimming removed 3 bases from V and 4 bases from J, with 12 bases in between. This CDR3 has 14 residues. The germline gives CDR1 MNHEY, CDR2 SVGAGI. Points on this clone: The target antigen is unknown.

Method: immunoSEQ multiplex PCR; TCRdb's copy keeps in-frame clones and lacks some. Of 40,000 to 50,000 clones in the sample, around 86% were seen once. Source: peripheral blood, taken from a patient treated with radiotherapy plus ipilimumab. This TCR was sampled from a human donor with non-small cell lung cancer who had stable disease on radiotherapy plus ipilimumab. This chain joins TRBV6-5 and TRBJ1-1, with D unresolved. For the CDR3, the DNA is TGTGCCAGCAGTTATTCGGATACGGGCACTGAAGCTTTCTTT. Encoded protein: CASSYSDTGTEAFF.